The clone carrying this TCR beta chain was seen a single time. The antigen is undetermined. This entry comes from a study of cytomegalovirus exposure and HLA in healthy donors. Study-level points and caveats: Data from an earlier analysis indicated that most TCR beta V segments were productive either about 87% or about 30% of the time.

Primers for the PCR totalled 60 Vbeta and 13 Jbeta. Produced via immunoSEQ multiplex PCR; TCRdb's table is partial and in-frame only. The data show around 100,000 clones, with around 61% seen just once and 2% to 2.5% held by the top ten. The source material was PBMCs. The source of this sequence is a woman in her thirties in good health and CMV-seronegative.

The CDR3 bases are TGTGCCAGCACACAGGGGGCCGGTGGGGCCAACGTCCTGACTTTC. It translates to CASTQGAGGANVLTF. This sequence joins TRBV27 and TRBJ2-6, with 9 positions matching TRBD1. The CDR3 extends over 15 amino acids. Germline values: CDR1 MNHEY, CDR2 SMNVEV (reference sequence). The trim removed 7 bases at V and 3 bases at J, leaving 4 bases unmatched.